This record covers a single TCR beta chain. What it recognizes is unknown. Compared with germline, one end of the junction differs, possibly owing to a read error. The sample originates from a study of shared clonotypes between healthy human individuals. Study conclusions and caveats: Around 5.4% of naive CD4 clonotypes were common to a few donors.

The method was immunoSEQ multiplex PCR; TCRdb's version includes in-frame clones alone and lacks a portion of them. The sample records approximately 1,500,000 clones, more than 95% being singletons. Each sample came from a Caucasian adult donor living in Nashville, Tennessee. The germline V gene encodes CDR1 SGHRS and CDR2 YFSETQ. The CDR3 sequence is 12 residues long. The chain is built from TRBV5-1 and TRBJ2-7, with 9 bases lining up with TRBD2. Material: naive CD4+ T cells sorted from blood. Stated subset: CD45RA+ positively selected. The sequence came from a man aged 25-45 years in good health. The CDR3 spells CARSSGTYEQYF. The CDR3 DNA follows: TGTGCTAGGTCTAGCGGGACCTACGAGCAGTACTTC.